The present T cell receptor beta chain was sequenced within a study of blood T cell repertoires in COVID-19. Repertoires were generated with immunoSEQ multiplex PCR, while TCRdb's copy carries only in-frame clones and drops some. The sample carries approximately 190,000 clones, 82% recorded once. The sample taken for sequencing was peripheral blood. The TCR was taken from a woman aged 60-75 years with COVID-19, enrolled during active disease.

The CDR3 DNA reads as TGTGCCAGCAGCCGTTCACGGGAGGAGACCCAGTACTTC. Translation gives CASSRSREETQYF. This rearrangement joins TRBV11-1 to TRBJ2-5, with D perhaps TRBD2 (6 bases). Trimming took 5 bases from V and 5 from J, leaving 12 bases between them. The germline V gene has CDR1 SGHAT and CDR2 FQDESV (reference sequence). CDR3 size: 13 residues.